This TCR beta chain was sequenced during a study of monozygotic twins with inflammatory bowel disease. Study-level results: Ultimately, a single strong signal or clonotype associated with IBD was not supported. Twins with IBD were found to have lower TCRbeta diversity (inverse Simpson) than healthy co-twins. Variability may have been added to patient repertoires by differing immunosuppressive treatments.

The length of the CDR3 is 15 residues. The germline gives CDR1 SGHAT, CDR2 FQNNGV. A note on this clonotype: Its antigen remains unknown.

TCRalpha and TCRbeta cDNA was put through two nested PCRs of 16 and 9 cycles. Each CDR3 protein gets one entry in TCRdb, which reprocessed the 5' RACE reads and gives no DNA. In all, the sample yields about 150,000 distinct CDR3 sequences. Sample: blood. The source is a human donor with ulcerative colitis or Crohn's disease, or a healthy co-twin of an affected twin (not recorded which). The chain carries TRBV11-2 and TRBJ2-6; as DNA is missing, the TRBD1 call by TCRdb cannot be tested. The CDR3 spells CASSPGQAGANVLTF.